The present T cell receptor beta chain was sequenced within a study of blood T cell repertoires in COVID-19. Turning to the study itself: Spain, Italy and the United States supplied samples that represented acute and convalescent COVID-19. T cells, B-cell-depleted T cells, or PBMCs supplied cDNA or gDNA.

The CDR3 is 12 amino acids. The germline V and J ends were trimmed by 1 base and 5 bases, with 4 bases remaining between them. Looked up from germline, CDR1 is MGHRA and CDR2 is YSYEKL. Original data processing: The authors estimated nucleated cell counts from reference gene primer amplification. TCRdb keeps only in-frame clones here, not all; method: immunoSEQ multiplex PCR. D and trimming come from the DNA, and the V and J calls and clone size come from that table. The data show about 59,000 clones, about 70% seen once. This TCR derives from a woman in her 70s with acute or convalescent COVID-19. The V gene is TRBV4-1, the J gene TRBJ2-3; D not resolved. The material sequenced was peripheral blood. The CDR3 DNA sequence: TGCGCCAGCAGCCAAGCCAAAGATACGCAGTATTTT. As protein: CASSQAKDTQYF.